This record covers a single TCR beta chain. This clone's antigen is unknown. No base quality values were provided; no much bigger clone lies one nucleotide off. CDR1 and CDR2, per the germline V gene, are LGHNA and YSLEER. V was cut back by 0 bases and J by 0 bases, leaving a gap of 6 bases between them. The CDR3, cysteine through phenylalanine, is 15 amino acids long. Only CDR3 DNA is held: 45 bases, read in frame from base 1. This entry comes from a study of blood T cell repertoires in COVID-19 (dated by TCRdb to the early 2020s). With regard to the full study: The collaborator samples originated in the United States, Italy and Spain and spanned the acute and convalescent phases of COVID-19. Nearly every sample came with metadata listing a de-identified subject ID, COVID-19 status, age in years and sex. The dataset comprised deeply sampled blood TCRbeta repertoires from subjects exposed to, actively infected with, or recovered from COVID-19. The repertoires were made available in a free public database intended to serve as a resource for research on the immune response to SARS-CoV-2. The samples were drawn from two sources: the first 160 participants of the ongoing ImmuneRACE study, and 1,254 subjects contributed by 6 global collaborators. Where available, HLA class I and class II types were taken from metadata supplied by the sample provider and were not determined by assay-based typing. The prospective study material was composed of cDNA or gDNA derived from T cells, B-cell-depleted T cells, or PBMCs.

TCRbeta CDR3 regions were amplified from genomic DNA using the immunoSEQ Assay, a bias-controlled multiplex PCR. The original methods were these. Within the assay, amplification of reference gene primers was used to estimate how many nucleated cells each sample contained. To quantify the absolute abundance of each unique TCRbeta CDR3 rearrangement, sequence reads were collapsed and filtered. Productive Simpson clonality was computed per sample as the square root of Simpson's diversity index over productive rearrangements. The table comes from immuneACCESS by way of TCRdb, which keeps in-frame sequences with V and J called. Part of the clones is missing from these tables; in studies checked, under half for an unresolved V gene and the rest for unknown reasons. V, J and clone size reflect that table, while D and trimming were determined from the DNA. The sample data list approximately 110,000 clones, and roughly 80% of these were observed just once. Jointly, the top ten make up approximately 15% of the sample.

General conclusions and limits of the study: The amount of clinical and demographic metadata varied by source and participant and was provided uncurated.

Collaborating institutions collected whole blood in K2EDTA tubes following their own protocols. For TCRbeta analysis, collaborator samples were shipped as frozen whole blood, as isolated PBMCs, or as DNA extracted from either sample type. This receptor was obtained from a woman older than 75 with acute or convalescent COVID-19. The chain joins TRBV4-3 to TRBJ2-1; the D gene cannot be resolved reliably. The sample comprised peripheral blood. The DNA is TGCGCCAGCAGCCAAGAAGAGAGCTCCTACAATGAGCAGTTCTTC. Translated, it gives CASSQEESSYNEQFF.